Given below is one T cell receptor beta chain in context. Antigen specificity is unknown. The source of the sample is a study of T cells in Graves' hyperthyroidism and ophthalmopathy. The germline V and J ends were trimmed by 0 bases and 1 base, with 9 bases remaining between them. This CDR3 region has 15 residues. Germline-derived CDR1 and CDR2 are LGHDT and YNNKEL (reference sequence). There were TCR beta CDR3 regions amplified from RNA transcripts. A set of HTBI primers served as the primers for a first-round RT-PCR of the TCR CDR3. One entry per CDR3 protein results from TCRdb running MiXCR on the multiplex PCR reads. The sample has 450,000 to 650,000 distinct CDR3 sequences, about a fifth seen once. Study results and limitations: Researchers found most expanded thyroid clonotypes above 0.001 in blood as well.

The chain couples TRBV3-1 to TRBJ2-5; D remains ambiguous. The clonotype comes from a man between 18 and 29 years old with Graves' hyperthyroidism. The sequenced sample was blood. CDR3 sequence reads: CASSQDGQVQETQYF. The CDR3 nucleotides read TGTGCCAGCAGCCAAGATGGGCAGGTCCAAGAGACCCAGTACTTC.